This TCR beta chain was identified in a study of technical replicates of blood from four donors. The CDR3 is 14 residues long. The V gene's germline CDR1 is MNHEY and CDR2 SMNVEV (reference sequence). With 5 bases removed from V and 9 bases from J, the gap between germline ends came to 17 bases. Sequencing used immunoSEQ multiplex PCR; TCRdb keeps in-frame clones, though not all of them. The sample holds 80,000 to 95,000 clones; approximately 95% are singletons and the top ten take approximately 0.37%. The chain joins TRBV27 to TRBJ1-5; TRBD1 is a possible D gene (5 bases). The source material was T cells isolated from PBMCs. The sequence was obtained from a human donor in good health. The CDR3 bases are TGTGCCAGCAGTGGGGTGGGGGTGGGGGGGCCCCAGCATTTT. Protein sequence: CASSGVGVGGPQHF.